This entry lists 31 T cell receptor beta chains sequenced from one sample in a study of T cells in Graves' hyperthyroidism and ophthalmopathy. RNA transcripts provided the source from which TCR beta CDR3 regions were amplified. HTBI primers were the set used in a first-round RT-PCR of the TCR CDR3. Each CDR3 protein is one row after TCRdb ran MiXCR on the multiplex PCR reads. The sample has approximately 430,000 distinct CDR3 sequences, 15% to 18% seen once. Sequenced material: blood. These TCRs come from a woman aged 18-29 years with Graves' hyperthyroidism.

Ten or more counts support this clonotype. This chain links TRBV7-6 with TRBJ1-1; TRBD1 might be the D (6 bases). The V gene's germline CDR1 is SGHVS and CDR2 FNYEAQ. The CDR3 extends over 17 amino acids. Trimming shortened V by 5 bases and J by 7 bases, and 26 bases separated the two germline ends. CDR3 DNA: TGTGCCAGCAGCCCAATTATTGGGGGGGGGACGACAGGTGAAGCTTTCTTT. As protein: CASSPIIGGGTTGEAFF. The variable domain in full, completed from reference TRBV7-6 and TRBJ1-1, reads GAGVSQSPRYKVTKRGQDVALRCDPISGHVSLYWYRQALGQGPEFLTYFNYEAQQDKSGLPNDRFSAERPEGSISTLTIQRTEQRDSAMYRCASSPIIGGGTTGEAFFGQGTRLTVV.

The chain has TRBV5-1 and TRBJ2-1; TRBD1 agrees at 7 bases. The CDR3 contains 15 residues. Per the germline V gene, CDR1 is SGHRS and CDR2 is YFSETQ. Trimming at V came to 4 bases and at J to 1 base, leaving 5 bases not matched to a gene. This chain's CDR3 is CASSKTQGSYNEQFF. CDR3 nucleotides: TGCGCCAGCAGCAAAACACAGGGGTCCTACAATGAGCAGTTCTTC.

The V and J genes are TRBV20-1 and TRBJ2-2; no reliable D call. There are 13 residues in the CDR3. Germline V gene sequence: CDR1 DFQATT, CDR2 SNEGSKA (reference sequence). V dropped 1 base and J dropped 3 bases, with 6 bases sitting between them. DNA for the CDR3: TGCAGTGCTAGAGGTGCAGACACCGGGGAGCTGTTTTTT. Encoded protein: CSARGADTGELFF.

The sample holds many counts of this clonotype. The chain recombines TRBV7-6 with TRBJ2-5; 8 bases fit TRBD2. V lost 5 bases to trimming and J lost 5 bases; unmatched junction nucleotides: 25. The germline CDR1 and CDR2 sequences are SGHVS and FNYEAQ. The CDR3 length is 20 residues. In DNA, the CDR3 is TGTGCCAGCAGCCCGGGGGGGCTTAGAGGCGCATCCACCAAGGAGGAGACCCAGTACTTC. Its protein product is CASSPGGLRGASTKEETQYF.

Ten or more counts support this clonotype. The V call is TRBV19, the J call TRBJ1-5; TRBD1 might be the D (5 bases). CDR1 is LNHDA and CDR2 is SQIVND in the germline V gene (reference sequence). Trimming took 4 bases from V and 4 from J, leaving 11 bases between them. The CDR3 runs to 14 residues. The DNA for the CDR3 is TGTGCCAGTAGTACAGGGATTAGTAATCAGCCCCAGCATTTT. Protein product: CASSTGISNQPQHF.

This clonotype has at least ten counts. This rearrangement joins TRBV18 to TRBJ2-1; tentative D call: TRBD1 (5 bases). The CDR3 is 16 amino acids. Trimming took 4 bases from V and 7 from J, leaving 20 bases between them. Germline values: CDR1 KGHSH, CDR2 LQKENI. DNA of the CDR3: TGTGCCAGCTCACTTGGAGTAGGGGCGCTAACTAATGAGCAGTTCTTC. It yields the protein CASSLGVGALTNEQFF. The variable domain in full, completed from reference TRBV18 and TRBJ2-1, reads NAGVMQNPRHLVRRRGQEARLRCSPMKGHSHVYWYRQLPEEGLKFMVYLQKENIIDESGMPKERFSAEFPKEGPSILRIQQVVRGDSAAYFCASSLGVGALTNEQFFGPGTRLTVL.

In its sample, this clonotype was seen a few times. The chain uses TRBV27 and TRBJ1-2, with D possibly TRBD1 on 5 matching bases. Germline lookup yields CDR1 MNHEY and CDR2 SMNVEV (reference sequence). This CDR3 contains 13 residues. V shed 6 bases and J shed 8 bases, with 16 bases lying between them. CDR3: CASSRDWATGYTF. CDR3 sequence (DNA): TGTGCCAGCAGCCGGGACTGGGCGACCGGCTACACCTTC.

This clonotype has a handful of counts. The chain employs TRBV15 and TRBJ2-5, with D perhaps TRBD1 (5 bases). The CDR3 extends over 13 amino acids. Germline values: CDR1 LNHNV, CDR2 YYDKDF (reference sequence). Trimming took off 4 bases at V and 4 bases at J, with 10 bases between the two ends. In DNA form, the CDR3 reads TGTGCCACCAGCAAGGGGTTGGCAGAGACCCAGTACTTC. Its translation: CATSKGLAETQYF.

This clonotype was counted ten times or more. The chain combines TRBV28 with TRBJ1-2; TRBD1 agrees at 9 bases. Germline V gene sequence: CDR1 MDHEN, CDR2 SYDVKM. This CDR3 is 15 amino acids long. J lost 7 bases, V lost 8 bases, and 14 bases had no gene match. The CDR3 nucleotides are TGTGCCAGCGCGGGACAGGGAGAGGGGATCGGTGGCTACACCTTC. Its translation is CASAGQGEGIGGYTF.

V gene TRBV5-1 combines with J gene TRBJ1-1; TRBD1 agrees at 8 bases. The germline CDR1 and CDR2 sequences are SGHRS and YFSETQ. V shed 3 bases and J 3 bases; nucleotides not matched to a gene: 4. The CDR3 contains 14 residues. The CDR3 DNA follows: TGCGCCAGCAGCTGGATGGACAGGGACACTGAAGCTTTCTTT. Translated: CASSWMDRDTEAFF.

The chain employs TRBV2 and TRBJ1-4, with D tentatively TRBD1 (5 bases). The CDR3 covers 14 residues. Germline CDR1 SNHLY, CDR2 FYNNEI. V lost 6 bases, J lost 7 bases, and 15 bases lay in between. CDR3 residues: CASRFGTLREKLFF. CDR3 sequence (DNA): TGTGCCAGCAGATTCGGGACTCTTCGTGAAAAACTGTTTTTT. The whole variable domain, remainder taken from reference TRBV2 and TRBJ1-4, is EPEVTQTPSHQVTQMGQEVILRCVPISNHLYFYWYRQILGQKVEFLVSFYNNEISEKSEIFDDQFSVERPDGSNFTLKIRSTKLEDSAMYFCASRFGTLREKLFFGSGTQLSVL.

This clonotype was detected a few times. The chain carries TRBV14 and TRBJ2-7; 7 bases match TRBD1. CDR3 length equals 16 residues. The V and J ends lost 1 base and 6 bases, in that order; junction bases with no gene match: 12. Germline V CDR1 and CDR2: SGHDN, FVKESK. The CDR3 here is CASSQVPLTGIGEQYF. The CDR3 coding sequence is TGTGCCAGCAGCCAAGTACCTCTGACAGGGATCGGCGAGCAGTACTTC.

This clonotype was counted at least ten times. The chain recombines TRBV3-1 with TRBJ1-1; D ambiguous. V was trimmed by 5 bases and J by 0 bases, leaving 7 bases between them. CDR3 length: 13 amino acids. Germline V CDR1 and CDR2: LGHDT, YNNKEL (reference sequence). For the CDR3, the DNA is TGTGCCAGCAGCGGTACTATGAACACTGAAGCTTTCTTT. Translated, it gives CASSGTMNTEAFF.

J is TRBJ1-3 and V is TRBV19; no clear D gene. Trimming removed 4 bases from V and 4 bases from J, with 8 bases in between. This CDR3 is 13 amino acids long. Germline loops: CDR1 LNHDA, CDR2 SQIVND (reference sequence). The CDR3 loop is CASSTLDGNTIYF. CDR3 in DNA: TGTGCCAGTAGTACGTTGGACGGAAACACCATATATTTT.

This clonotype was observed many times. This chain joins TRBV28 and TRBJ1-1; D is undetermined. Germline CDR1 is MDHEN and CDR2 is SYDVKM. V lost 8 bases to trimming and J lost 7 bases, with 17 bases between them. This CDR3 region has 13 residues. CDR3 amino acids: CASRIQRGSEAFF. CDR3 nucleotide sequence: TGTGCCAGCCGAATCCAGCGGGGAAGTGAAGCTTTCTTT. Full variable domain (missing parts from reference TRBV28 and TRBJ1-1): DVKVTQSSRYLVKRTGEKVFLECVQDMDHENMFWYRQDPGLGLRLIYFSYDVKMKEKGDIPEGYSVSREKKERFSLILESASTNQTSMYLCASRIQRGSEAFFGQGTRLTVV.

The sample holds a few counts of this clonotype. The chain links TRBV20-1 to TRBJ2-3; no clear D gene. Germline CDR1 is DFQATT and CDR2 is SNEGSKA (reference sequence). The CDR3 contains 14 residues. Trimming took off 0 bases at V and 0 bases at J, with 7 bases between the two ends. CDR3 nucleotide sequence: TGCAGTGCTAGAGATCCAGGTAGCACAGATACGCAGTATTTT. Protein: CSARDPGSTDTQYF.

This clonotype was picked up many times. This CDR3 reads CASSGVSSGGLRSYNEQFF. The CDR3 DNA reads TGCGCCAGCAGCGGCGTCAGTAGCGGGGGGCTTCGCTCCTACAATGAGCAGTTCTTC. The V gene is TRBV5-1, the J gene TRBJ2-1; TRBD2 matches at 10 bases. Germline V CDR1 and CDR2: SGHRS, YFSETQ. This CDR3 has 19 residues. Trimming at V came to 4 bases and at J to 0 bases, leaving 13 bases not matched to a gene.

This clonotype was seen many times. Here the CDR3 reads CASSPDSSGRAYEQYF. The CDR3 DNA is TGTGCCAGCAGCCCCGATTCTAGCGGGAGAGCCTACGAGCAGTACTTC. The chain carries TRBV7-9 and TRBJ2-7; 10 bases agree with TRBD2. The CDR3 runs 16 residues. Germline values: CDR1 SEHNR, CDR2 FQNEAQ (reference sequence). V shed 5 bases and J 2 bases; nucleotides not matched to a gene: 9.

The V gene is TRBV3-1, the J gene TRBJ2-1, with a tentative D call TRBD2 (5 bases). This CDR3 has 14 amino acids. The germline gives CDR1 LGHDT, CDR2 YNNKEL (reference sequence). The germline V and J ends were trimmed by 4 bases and 4 bases, with 11 bases remaining between them. The CDR3 sequence is CASSLDWEYNEQFF. The CDR3, as DNA: TGTGCCAGCAGCCTGGACTGGGAATACAATGAGCAGTTCTTC.

This clonotype turned up a few times. The CDR3 loop reads CASSPTWGVGGELFF. In DNA, the CDR3 is TGTGCCAGCAGCCCGACTTGGGGAGTGGGCGGGGAGCTGTTTTTT. The chain is built from TRBV7-3 and TRBJ2-2, with D perhaps TRBD2 (5 bases). CDR3 length: 15 residues. CDR1 SGHTA and CDR2 FQGTGA come from the germline V gene. Between the trimmed V and J ends, which lost 5 bases and 7 bases, there was a span of 17 bases.

This clonotype was picked up many times. Here the CDR3 reads CASSSGTGGAVGYTF. CDR3 DNA sequence: TGTGCCAGCAGTTCCGGGACAGGGGGCGCGGTTGGCTACACCTTC. V gene TRBV28 combines with J gene TRBJ1-2, with 12 positions matching TRBD1. The CDR3 covers 15 residues. Germline values: CDR1 MDHEN, CDR2 SYDVKM. V was pared by 4 bases and J by 7 bases, with 7 bases of the junction left unmatched.

The rearrangement links TRBV4-3 to TRBJ2-2; TRBD2 matches at 15 bases. Germline loops: CDR1 LGHNA, CDR2 YSLEER. There are 18 residues in the CDR3. Germline trimming cut 4 bases from V and 5 bases from J; bases unmatched to any gene: 8. CDR3 sequence (DNA): TGCGCCAGCAGCCTGCGGACTAGCGGGGGGGCCGGTACCGGGGAGCTGTTTTTT. Protein product: CASSLRTSGGAGTGELFF.

V gene TRBV19 combines with J gene TRBJ1-2; D may be TRBD1 (5 bases). The CDR3 extends over 13 amino acids. CDR1 is LNHDA and CDR2 is SQIVND in the germline V gene (reference sequence). V was clipped by 6 bases and J by 8 bases, with 16 bases between them. Written as DNA, the CDR3 is TGTGCCAGTAGCAGGGCCCCTCTGGGAGGCTACACCTTC. It translates to CASSRAPLGGYTF.

This clonotype was seen at least ten times. The V and J genes are TRBV28 and TRBJ2-5; D remains unclear. Per germline, CDR1 MDHEN and CDR2 SYDVKM. This CDR3 contains 13 residues. V gave up 2 bases and J gave up 11 bases, with 15 bases separating them. The CDR3 here is CASSLKLAAHQYF. The CDR3 DNA is TGTGCCAGCAGTTTAAAGTTGGCAGCCCATCAGTACTTC.

Ten or more counts support this clonotype. The rearrangement joins TRBV28 to TRBJ2-5, with D uncertain. CDR3 length: 15 amino acids. Germline V CDR1 and CDR2: MDHEN, SYDVKM. Trimming shortened V by 6 bases and J by 1 base, and 15 bases separated the two germline ends. CDR3 sequence reads: CASSPPDGPQETQYF. The CDR3 DNA reads TGTGCCAGCAGCCCCCCGGATGGGCCCCAAGAGACCCAGTACTTC.

This clonotype occurred many times. The rearrangement joins TRBV2 to TRBJ2-4, with no clear D. Trimming removed 6 bases from V and 0 bases from J, with 9 bases in between. From germline, CDR1 is SNHLY and CDR2 FYNNEI. CDR3 length: 14 amino acids. The CDR3 DNA reads TGTGCCAGCAGAGGAGACCTAGCCAAAAACATTCAGTACTTC. Its translation: CASRGDLAKNIQYF.

This clonotype was found many times. This rearrangement joins TRBV20-1 to TRBJ1-2, with D perhaps matching TRBD1 (5 bases). Trimming stripped 6 bases from V and 1 base from J, with 15 bases between. CDR3 length equals 14 residues. The germline gives CDR1 DFQATT, CDR2 SNEGSKA (reference sequence). In DNA form, the CDR3 reads TGCAGTGCATCTCAGGGAAGGGGTAACTATGGCTACACCTTC. Its translation: CSASQGRGNYGYTF.

Remarks on this clonotype: A read error may produce the germline difference seen at one junction end. The genes are TRBV7-6 and TRBJ1-2; possibly TRBD1 for D (6 bases). From germline, CDR1 is SGHVS and CDR2 FNYEAQ. The CDR3 runs to 14 residues. The CDR3 sequence is CTSSPQTGSYGYTF. CDR3 DNA: TGTACCAGCAGCCCACAGACAGGAAGCTATGGCTACACCTTC.

This clonotype has a handful of counts. The rearrangement links TRBV5-6 to TRBJ2-1, with 14 bases matching TRBD2. After removal of 3 bases from V and 6 bases from J, the junction contained 2 bases not matched to a gene. The CDR3 spans 15 residues. Germline loops: CDR1 SGHDT, CDR2 YYEEEE. The CDR3 loop reads CASSWGLAGANEQFF. The DNA of the CDR3 is TGTGCCAGCAGCTGGGGACTAGCGGGAGCCAATGAGCAGTTCTTC.

This clonotype was seen ten or more times. This sequence joins TRBV2 and TRBJ1-4; D is unclear. Germline V CDR1 and CDR2: SNHLY, FYNNEI. The V end was cut by 6 bases, the J end by 5 bases, with 13 bases between. This CDR3 has 14 amino acids. The CDR3 loop reads CASRFRRMNEKLFF. For the CDR3, the DNA is TGTGCCAGCAGGTTTCGACGGATGAATGAAAAACTGTTTTTT.

This clonotype has at least ten counts. The CDR3 loop is CASRAGGQANYGYTF. CDR3 sequence (DNA): TGTGCCAGCAGGGCGGGCGGACAGGCTAACTATGGCTACACCTTC. The rearrangement links TRBV7-2 to TRBJ1-2, with 7 positions matching TRBD1. J lost 0 bases, V lost 6 bases, and 7 bases had no gene match. Germline V CDR1 and CDR2: SGHTA, FQGNSA. The CDR3 is 15 residues long.